The 3 T cell receptor beta chains given below trace back to one sample, sequenced in a study of PD-L1 blockade in urothelial cancer (TCRdb year 2017). Library preparation employed the immunoSEQ multiplex PCR assay. Held by TCRdb, this immuneACCESS table contains in-frame sequences only and omits some clones. Under half of the omission traces to an unresolved V gene where checked; the cause of the rest is unknown. This sample lists 35,000 to 45,000 clones; around 90% were detected once. Of the sample, 12% to 15% is held by the ten largest clones. Specimen: PBMCs, collected around atezolizumab (anti-PD-L1) treatment. Receptors originate from an older woman with urothelial cancer.

J is TRBJ2-6 and V is TRBV4-3; 9 nucleotides agree with TRBD1. V lost 1 base to trimming and J lost 4 bases; unmatched junction nucleotides: 8. This CDR3 region has 18 residues. Germline CDR1 is LGHNA and CDR2 is YSLEER. CDR3 sequence reads: CASSQGVQGAEGANVLTF. For the CDR3, the DNA is TGCGCCAGCAGCCAAGGAGTACAGGGGGCGGAAGGGGCCAACGTCCTGACTTTC.

The J gene is TRBJ2-5, the V gene TRBV7-9; no definite D call. V gave up 1 base and J gave up 1 base, with 7 bases separating them. CDR1 is SEHNR, CDR2 FQNEAQ, per germline (reference sequence). This CDR3 has 14 amino acids. The CDR3 is CASSLVQSQETQYF. The CDR3 bases are TGTGCCAGCAGCTTAGTTCAGTCCCAAGAGACCCAGTACTTC. The full variable domain, rest sourced from reference TRBV7-9 and TRBJ2-5, is DTGVSQNPRHKITKRGQNVTFRCDPISEHNRLYWYRQTLGQGPEFLTYFQNEAQLEKSRLLSDRFSAERPKGSFSTLEIQRTEQGDSAMYLCASSLVQSQETQYFGPGTRLLVL.

This clone was observed a single time. The genes are TRBV6-6 and TRBJ2-1; maybe TRBD2 (6 bases). Per the germline V gene, CDR1 is MNHNY and CDR2 is SVGAGI (reference sequence). The CDR3 has 15 residues. V was cut by 6 bases and J by 6 bases, with 18 bases left in between. Here the CDR3 reads CASRPGTHNLNEQFF. In DNA, the CDR3 is TGTGCCAGCAGGCCCGGGACTCACAACCTCAATGAGCAGTTCTTC.